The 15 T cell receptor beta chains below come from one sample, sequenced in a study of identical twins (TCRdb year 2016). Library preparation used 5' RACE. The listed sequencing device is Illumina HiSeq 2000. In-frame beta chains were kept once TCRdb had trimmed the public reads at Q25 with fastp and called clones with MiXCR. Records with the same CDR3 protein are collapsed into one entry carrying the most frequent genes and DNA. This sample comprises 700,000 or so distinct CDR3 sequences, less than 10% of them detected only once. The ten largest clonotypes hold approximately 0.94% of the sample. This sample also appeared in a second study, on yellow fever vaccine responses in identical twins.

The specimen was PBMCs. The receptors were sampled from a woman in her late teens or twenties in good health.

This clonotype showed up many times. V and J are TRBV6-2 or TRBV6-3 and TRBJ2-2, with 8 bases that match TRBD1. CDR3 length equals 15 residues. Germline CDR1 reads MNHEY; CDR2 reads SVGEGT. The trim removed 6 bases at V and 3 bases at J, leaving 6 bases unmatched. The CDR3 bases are TGTGCCAGCAGACGCGGACAGGGCTACACCGGGGAGCTGTTTTTT. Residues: CASRRGQGYTGELFF.

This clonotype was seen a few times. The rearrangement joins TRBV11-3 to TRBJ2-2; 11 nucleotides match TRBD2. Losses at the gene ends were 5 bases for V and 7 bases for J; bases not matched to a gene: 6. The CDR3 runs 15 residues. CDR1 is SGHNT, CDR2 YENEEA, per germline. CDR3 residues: CASSPVAGGIGELFF. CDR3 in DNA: TGTGCCAGCAGCCCAGTAGCGGGAGGGATCGGGGAGCTGTTTTTT.

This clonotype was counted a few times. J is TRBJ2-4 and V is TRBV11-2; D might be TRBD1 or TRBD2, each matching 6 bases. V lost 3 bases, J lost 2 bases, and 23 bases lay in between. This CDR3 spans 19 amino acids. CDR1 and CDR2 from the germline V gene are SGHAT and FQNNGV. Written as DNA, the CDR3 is TGTGCCAGCAGCTTCTTCTTGGGGGGACAAGGGGAGACCAAAAACATTCAGTACTTC. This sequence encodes CASSFFLGGQGETKNIQYF.

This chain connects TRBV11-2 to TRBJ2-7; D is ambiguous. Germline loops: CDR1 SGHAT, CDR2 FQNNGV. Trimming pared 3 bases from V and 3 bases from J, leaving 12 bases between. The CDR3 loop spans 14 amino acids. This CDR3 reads CASSFSGKNYEQYF. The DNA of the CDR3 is TGTGCCAGCAGCTTTTCCGGAAAAAACTACGAGCAGTACTTC.

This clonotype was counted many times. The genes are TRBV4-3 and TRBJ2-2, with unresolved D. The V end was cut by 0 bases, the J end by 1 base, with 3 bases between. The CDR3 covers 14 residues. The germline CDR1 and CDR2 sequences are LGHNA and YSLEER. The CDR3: CASSQEGNTGELFF. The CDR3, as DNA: TGCGCCAGCAGCCAAGAGGGGAACACCGGGGAGCTGTTTTTT.

The CDR3 is CASSFKQGWGYGYTF. The CDR3 bases are TGTGCCAGCAGCTTCAAACAGGGTTGGGGCTATGGCTACACCTTC. The J gene is TRBJ1-2, the V gene TRBV7-2; D is perhaps TRBD1 (6 bases). This CDR3 is 15 amino acids long. CDR1 and CDR2 (germline): SGHTA, FQGNSA. V dropped 3 bases and J dropped 4 bases, with 15 bases sitting between them.

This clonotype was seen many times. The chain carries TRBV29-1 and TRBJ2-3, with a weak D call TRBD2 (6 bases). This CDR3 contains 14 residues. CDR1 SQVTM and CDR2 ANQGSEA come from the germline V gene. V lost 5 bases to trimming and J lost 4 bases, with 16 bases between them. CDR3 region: CSVSTSIRSDTQYF. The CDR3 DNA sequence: TGCAGCGTTTCTACTAGCATCCGTTCAGATACGCAGTATTTT.

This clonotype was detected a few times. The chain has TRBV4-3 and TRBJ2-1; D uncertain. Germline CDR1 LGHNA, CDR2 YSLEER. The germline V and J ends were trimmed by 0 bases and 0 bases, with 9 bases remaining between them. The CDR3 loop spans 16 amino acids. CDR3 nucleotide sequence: TGCGCCAGCAGCCAAGATTGGGCTACCTCCTACAATGAGCAGTTCTTC. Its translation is CASSQDWATSYNEQFF.

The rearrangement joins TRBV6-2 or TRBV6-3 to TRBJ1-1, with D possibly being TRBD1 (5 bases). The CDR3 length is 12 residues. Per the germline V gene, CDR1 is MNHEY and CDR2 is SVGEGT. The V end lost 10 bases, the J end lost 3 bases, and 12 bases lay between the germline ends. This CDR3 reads CATGQGYTEAFF. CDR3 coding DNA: TGTGCCACGGGGCAGGGTTACACTGAAGCTTTCTTT.

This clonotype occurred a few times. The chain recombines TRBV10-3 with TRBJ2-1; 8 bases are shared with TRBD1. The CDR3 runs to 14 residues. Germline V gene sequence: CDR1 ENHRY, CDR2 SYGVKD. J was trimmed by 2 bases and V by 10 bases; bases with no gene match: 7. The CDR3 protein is CATQTGGTYNEQFF. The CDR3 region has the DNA TGTGCCACACAAACAGGGGGAACCTACAATGAGCAGTTCTTC.

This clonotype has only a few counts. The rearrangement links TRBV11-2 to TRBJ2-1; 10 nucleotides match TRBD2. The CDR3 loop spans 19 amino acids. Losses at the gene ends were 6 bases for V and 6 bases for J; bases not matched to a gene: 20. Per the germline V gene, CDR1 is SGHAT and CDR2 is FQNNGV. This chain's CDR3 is CASSPKGVAGGRIINEQFF. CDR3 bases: TGTGCCAGCAGTCCTAAGGGGGTAGCGGGAGGCCGCATAATCAATGAGCAGTTCTTC.

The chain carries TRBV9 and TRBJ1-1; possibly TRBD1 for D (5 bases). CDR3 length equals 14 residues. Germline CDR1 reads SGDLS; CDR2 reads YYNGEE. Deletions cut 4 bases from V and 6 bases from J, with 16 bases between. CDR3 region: CASSPEGIRSEAFF. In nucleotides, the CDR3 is TGTGCCAGCAGCCCAGAGGGGATCCGGTCTGAAGCTTTCTTT.

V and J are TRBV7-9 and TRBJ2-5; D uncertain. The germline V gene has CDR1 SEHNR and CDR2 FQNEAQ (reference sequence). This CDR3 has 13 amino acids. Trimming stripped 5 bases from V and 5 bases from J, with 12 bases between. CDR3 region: CASSLRFGETQYF. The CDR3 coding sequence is TGTGCCAGCAGCCTGAGGTTTGGGGAGACCCAGTACTTC.

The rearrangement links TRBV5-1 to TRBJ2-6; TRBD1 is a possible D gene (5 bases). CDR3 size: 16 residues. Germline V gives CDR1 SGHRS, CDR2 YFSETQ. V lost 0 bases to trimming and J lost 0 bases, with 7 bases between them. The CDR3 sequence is CASSLGQNSGANVLTF. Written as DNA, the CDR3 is TGCGCCAGCAGCTTGGGACAGAACTCTGGGGCCAACGTCCTGACTTTC.

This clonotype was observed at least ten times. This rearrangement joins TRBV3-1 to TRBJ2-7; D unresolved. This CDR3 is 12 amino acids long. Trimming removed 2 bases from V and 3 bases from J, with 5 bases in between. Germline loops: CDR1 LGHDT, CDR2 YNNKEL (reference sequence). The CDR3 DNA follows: TGTGCCAGCAGCCAAAGGAGCTACGAGCAGTACTTC. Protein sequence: CASSQRSYEQYF.